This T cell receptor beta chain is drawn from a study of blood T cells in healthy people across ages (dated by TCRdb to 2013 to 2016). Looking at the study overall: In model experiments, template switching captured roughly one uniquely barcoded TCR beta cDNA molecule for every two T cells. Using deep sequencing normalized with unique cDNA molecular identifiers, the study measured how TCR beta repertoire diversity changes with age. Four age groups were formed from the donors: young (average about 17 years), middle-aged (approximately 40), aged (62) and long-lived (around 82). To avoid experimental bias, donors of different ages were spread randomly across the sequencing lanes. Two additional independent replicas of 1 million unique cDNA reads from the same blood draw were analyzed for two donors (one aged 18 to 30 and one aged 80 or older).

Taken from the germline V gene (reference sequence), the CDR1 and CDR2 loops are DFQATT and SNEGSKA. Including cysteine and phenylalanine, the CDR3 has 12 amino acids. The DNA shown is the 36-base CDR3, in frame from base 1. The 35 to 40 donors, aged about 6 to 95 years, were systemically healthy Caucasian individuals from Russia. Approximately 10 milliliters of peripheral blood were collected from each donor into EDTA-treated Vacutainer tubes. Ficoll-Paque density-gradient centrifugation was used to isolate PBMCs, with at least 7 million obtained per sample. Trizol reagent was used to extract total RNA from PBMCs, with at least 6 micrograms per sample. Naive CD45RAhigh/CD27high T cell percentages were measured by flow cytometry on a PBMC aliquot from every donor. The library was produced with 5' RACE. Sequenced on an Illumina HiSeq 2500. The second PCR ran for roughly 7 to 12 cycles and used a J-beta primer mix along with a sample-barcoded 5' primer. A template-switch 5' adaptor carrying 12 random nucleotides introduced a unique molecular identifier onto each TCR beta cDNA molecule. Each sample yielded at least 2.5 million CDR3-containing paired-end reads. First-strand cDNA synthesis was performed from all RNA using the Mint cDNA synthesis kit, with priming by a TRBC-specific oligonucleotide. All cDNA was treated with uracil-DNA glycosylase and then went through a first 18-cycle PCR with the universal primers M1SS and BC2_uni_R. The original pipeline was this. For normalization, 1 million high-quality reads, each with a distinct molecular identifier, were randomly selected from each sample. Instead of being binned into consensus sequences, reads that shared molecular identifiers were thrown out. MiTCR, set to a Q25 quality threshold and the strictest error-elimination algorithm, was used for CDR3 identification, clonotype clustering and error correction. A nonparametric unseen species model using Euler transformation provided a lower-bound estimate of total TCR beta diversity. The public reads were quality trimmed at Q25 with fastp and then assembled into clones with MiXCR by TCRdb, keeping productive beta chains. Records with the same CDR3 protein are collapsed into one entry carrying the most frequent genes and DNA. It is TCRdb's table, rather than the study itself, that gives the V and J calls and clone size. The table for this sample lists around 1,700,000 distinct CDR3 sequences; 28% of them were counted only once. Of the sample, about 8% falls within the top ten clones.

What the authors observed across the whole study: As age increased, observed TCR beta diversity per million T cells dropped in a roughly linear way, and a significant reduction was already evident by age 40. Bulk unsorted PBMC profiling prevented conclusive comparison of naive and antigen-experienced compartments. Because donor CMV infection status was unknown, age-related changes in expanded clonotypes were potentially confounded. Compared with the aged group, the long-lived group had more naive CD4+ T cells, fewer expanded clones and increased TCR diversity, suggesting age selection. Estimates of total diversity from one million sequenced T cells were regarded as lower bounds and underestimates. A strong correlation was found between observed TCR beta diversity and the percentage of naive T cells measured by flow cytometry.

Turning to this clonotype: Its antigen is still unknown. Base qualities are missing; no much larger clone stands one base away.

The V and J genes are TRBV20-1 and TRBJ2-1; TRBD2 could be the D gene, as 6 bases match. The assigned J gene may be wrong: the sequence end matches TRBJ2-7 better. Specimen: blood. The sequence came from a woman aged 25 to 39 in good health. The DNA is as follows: TGCAGTGGGTTAGCGGCCTACAATGAGCAGTACTTC. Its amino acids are CSGLAAYNEQYF.